This T cell receptor beta chain is drawn from a study of identical twins. Notes on the study in general: For cord blood, abundant beta clonotypes had fewer insertions, unlike memory repertoires, which showed none.

To note about this clonotype: What it binds is unknown.

The V and J ends lost 5 bases and 4 bases, in that order; junction bases with no gene match: 6. The CDR3 runs to 16 residues. The germline CDR1 and CDR2 sequences are SGHTA and FQGNSA. Template switching created a universal primer site, and the cDNA included unique molecular identifiers. TCRdb analysed the 5' RACE reads with MiXCR anew, one entry per CDR3 protein. The sample contains roughly 570,000 distinct CDR3 sequences, just under 10% of which appear only once. These data also formed part of another study, on yellow fever vaccine responses in identical twins. This second study says: On the reported evidence, twins' vaccine T cell responses seemed partly convergent and partly personalized.

The gene calls are TRBV7-2 and TRBJ2-7, with 15 positions matching TRBD2. Sequenced input: PBMCs. The clonotype comes from a young woman in good health. This CDR3 reads CASSGGLAGGGYEQYF. CDR3 bases: TGTGCCAGCAGCGGAGGACTAGCGGGGGGGGGGTACGAGCAGTACTTC.